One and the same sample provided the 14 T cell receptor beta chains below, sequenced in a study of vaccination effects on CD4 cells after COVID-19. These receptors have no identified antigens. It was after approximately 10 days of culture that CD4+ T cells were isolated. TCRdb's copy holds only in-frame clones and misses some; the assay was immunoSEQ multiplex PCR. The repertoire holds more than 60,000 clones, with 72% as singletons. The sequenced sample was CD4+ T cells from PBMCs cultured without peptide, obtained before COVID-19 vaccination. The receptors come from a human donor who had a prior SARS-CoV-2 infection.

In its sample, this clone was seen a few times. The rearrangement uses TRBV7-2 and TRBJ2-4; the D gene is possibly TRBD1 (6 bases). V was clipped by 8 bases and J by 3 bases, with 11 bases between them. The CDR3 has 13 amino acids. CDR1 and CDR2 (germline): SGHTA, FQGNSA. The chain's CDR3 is CASGGRDKNIQYF. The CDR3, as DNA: TGTGCCAGCGGGGGCCGTGACAAAAACATTCAGTACTTC.

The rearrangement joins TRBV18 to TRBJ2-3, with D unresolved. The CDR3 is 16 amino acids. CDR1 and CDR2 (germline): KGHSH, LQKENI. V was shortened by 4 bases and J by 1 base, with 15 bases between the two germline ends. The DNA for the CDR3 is TGTGCCAGCTCACGACCACGCCTTGGTGGCACAGATACGCAGTATTTT. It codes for CASSRPRLGGTDTQYF.

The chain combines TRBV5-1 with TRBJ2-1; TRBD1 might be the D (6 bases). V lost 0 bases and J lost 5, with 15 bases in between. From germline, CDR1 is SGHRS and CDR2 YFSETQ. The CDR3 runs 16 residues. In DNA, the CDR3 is TGCGCCAGCAGCTTGGCCACCGGGACACATAACAATGAGCAGTTCTTC. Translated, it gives CASSLATGTHNNEQFF.

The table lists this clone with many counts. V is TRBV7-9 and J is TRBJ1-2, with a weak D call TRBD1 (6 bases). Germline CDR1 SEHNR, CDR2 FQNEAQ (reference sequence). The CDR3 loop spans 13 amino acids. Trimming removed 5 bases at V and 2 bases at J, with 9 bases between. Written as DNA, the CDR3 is TGTGCCAGCAGCCGGGGACAAAACTATGGCTACACCTTC. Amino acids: CASSRGQNYGYTF.

The CDR3 here is CASSYPNMGGGSQPQHF. The CDR3 coding sequence is TGTGCCAGCAGTTACCCCAACATGGGGGGAGGGAGTCAGCCCCAGCATTTT. V usage is TRBV6-2 or TRBV6-3 and J usage is TRBJ1-5; a weak D match, TRBD1 (5 bases). Germline V lookup: CDR1 MNHEY, CDR2 SVGEGT. This CDR3 region has 17 residues. V dropped 2 bases and J dropped 6 bases, with 20 bases sitting between them.

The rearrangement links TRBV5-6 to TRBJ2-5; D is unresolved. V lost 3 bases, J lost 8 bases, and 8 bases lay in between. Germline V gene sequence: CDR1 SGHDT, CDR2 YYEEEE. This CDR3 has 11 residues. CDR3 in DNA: TGTGCCAGCAGCTCTTTTTTTACCCAGTACTTC. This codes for CASSSFFTQYF.

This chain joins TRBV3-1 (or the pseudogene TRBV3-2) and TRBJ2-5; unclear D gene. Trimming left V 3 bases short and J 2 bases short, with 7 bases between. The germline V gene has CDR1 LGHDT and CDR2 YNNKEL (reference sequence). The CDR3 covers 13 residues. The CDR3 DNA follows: TGTGCCAGCAGCCAGTCCAGACAAGAGACCCAGTACTTC. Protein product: CASSQSRQETQYF.

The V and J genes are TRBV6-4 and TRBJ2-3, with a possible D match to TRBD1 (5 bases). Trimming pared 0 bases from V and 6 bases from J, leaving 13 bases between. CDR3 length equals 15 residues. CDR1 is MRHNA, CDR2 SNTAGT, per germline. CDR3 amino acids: CASSDSGSRADTQYF. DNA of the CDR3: TGTGCCAGCAGTGACTCGGGGTCCAGGGCGGATACGCAGTATTTT.

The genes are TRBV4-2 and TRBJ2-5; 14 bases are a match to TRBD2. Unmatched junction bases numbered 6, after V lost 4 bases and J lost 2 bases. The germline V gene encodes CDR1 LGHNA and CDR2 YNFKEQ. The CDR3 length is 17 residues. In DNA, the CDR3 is TGTGCCAGCAGCCTAGGACTAGCGGGGGGTGAACAAGAGACCCAGTACTTC. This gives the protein CASSLGLAGGEQETQYF.

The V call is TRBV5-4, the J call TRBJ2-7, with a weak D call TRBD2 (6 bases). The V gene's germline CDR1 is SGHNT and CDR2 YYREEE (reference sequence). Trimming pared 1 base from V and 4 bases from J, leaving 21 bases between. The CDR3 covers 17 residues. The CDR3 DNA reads TGTGCCAGCAGCTTGAGAGGATCTAGCGACGGAAGGTACGAGCAGTACTTC. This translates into CASSLRGSSDGRYEQYF.

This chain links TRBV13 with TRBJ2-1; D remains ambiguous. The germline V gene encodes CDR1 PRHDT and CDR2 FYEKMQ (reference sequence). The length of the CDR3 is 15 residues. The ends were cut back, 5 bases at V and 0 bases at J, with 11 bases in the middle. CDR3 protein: CASSPIMSSYNEQFF. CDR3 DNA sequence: TGTGCCAGCAGCCCTATTATGAGCTCCTACAATGAGCAGTTCTTC.

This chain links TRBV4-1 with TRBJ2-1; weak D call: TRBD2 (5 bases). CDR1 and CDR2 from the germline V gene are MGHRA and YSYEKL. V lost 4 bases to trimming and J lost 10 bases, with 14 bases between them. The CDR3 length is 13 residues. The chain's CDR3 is CASSRTSYGEQFF. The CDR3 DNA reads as TGCGCCAGCAGCCGAACTAGTTATGGCGAGCAGTTCTTC.

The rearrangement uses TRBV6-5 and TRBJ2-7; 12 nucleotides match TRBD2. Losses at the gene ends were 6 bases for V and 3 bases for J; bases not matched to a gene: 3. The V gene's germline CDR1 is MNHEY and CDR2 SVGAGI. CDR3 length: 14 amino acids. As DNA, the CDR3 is TGTGCCAGCAGGCGGACTAGCGGGATCTACGAGCAGTACTTC. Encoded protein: CASRRTSGIYEQYF.

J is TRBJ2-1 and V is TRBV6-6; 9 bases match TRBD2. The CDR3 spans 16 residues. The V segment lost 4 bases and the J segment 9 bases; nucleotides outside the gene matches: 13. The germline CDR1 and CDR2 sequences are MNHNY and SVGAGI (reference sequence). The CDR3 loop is CASSSRKAGGLSEQFF. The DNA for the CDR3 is TGTGCCAGCAGTTCGAGGAAAGCGGGAGGTCTTAGTGAGCAGTTCTTC.